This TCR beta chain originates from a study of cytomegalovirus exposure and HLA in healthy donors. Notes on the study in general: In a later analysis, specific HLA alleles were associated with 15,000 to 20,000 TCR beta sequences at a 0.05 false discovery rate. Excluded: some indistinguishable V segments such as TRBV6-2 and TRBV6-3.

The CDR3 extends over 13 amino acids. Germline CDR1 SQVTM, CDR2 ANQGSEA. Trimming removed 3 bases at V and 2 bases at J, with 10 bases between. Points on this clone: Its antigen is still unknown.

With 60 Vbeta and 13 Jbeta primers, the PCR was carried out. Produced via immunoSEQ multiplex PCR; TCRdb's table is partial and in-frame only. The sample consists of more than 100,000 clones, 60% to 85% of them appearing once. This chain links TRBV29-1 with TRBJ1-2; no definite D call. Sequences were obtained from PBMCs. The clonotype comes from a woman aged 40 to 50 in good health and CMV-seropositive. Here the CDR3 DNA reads TGCAGCGTTGATGCCGACTTCAACTATGGCTACACCTTC. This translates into CSVDADFNYGYTF.